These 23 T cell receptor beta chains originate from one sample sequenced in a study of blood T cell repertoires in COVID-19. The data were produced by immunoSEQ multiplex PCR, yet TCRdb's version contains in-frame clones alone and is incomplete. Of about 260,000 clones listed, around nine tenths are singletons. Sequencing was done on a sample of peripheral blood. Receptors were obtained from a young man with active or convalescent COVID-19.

The CDR3 protein is CASRATGAGGDTQYF. CDR3 nucleotides: TGTGCCAGCAGAGCCACCGGGGCGGGAGGAGATACGCAGTATTTT. The chain combines TRBV2 with TRBJ2-3, with 8 positions matching TRBD2. The CDR3 covers 15 residues. In germline, CDR1 is SNHLY, CDR2 FYNNEI. Trimming cost V 6 bases and J 5 bases; bases outside gene matches: 10.

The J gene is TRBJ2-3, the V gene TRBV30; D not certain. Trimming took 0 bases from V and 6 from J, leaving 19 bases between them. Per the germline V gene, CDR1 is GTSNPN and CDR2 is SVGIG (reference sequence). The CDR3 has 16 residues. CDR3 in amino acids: CAWSVVASGSADTQYF. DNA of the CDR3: TGTGCCTGGAGTGTAGTTGCTAGTGGTTCGGCGGATACGCAGTATTTT.

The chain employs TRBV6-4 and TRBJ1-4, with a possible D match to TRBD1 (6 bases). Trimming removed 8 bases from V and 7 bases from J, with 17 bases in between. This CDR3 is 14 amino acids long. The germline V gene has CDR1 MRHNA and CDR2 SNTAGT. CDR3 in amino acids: CASGDQGFREKLFF. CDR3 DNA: TGTGCCAGCGGGGATCAGGGGTTTCGTGAAAAACTGTTTTTT.

CDR3 nucleotide sequence: TGTGCCGCCCAGCACTCACAGGGCAACAATGAGCAGTTCTTC. Amino acid sequence: CAAQHSQGNNEQFF. V gene TRBV5-4 combines with J gene TRBJ2-1; tentatively, D is TRBD1 (6 bases). This CDR3 is 14 amino acids long. Looked up from germline, CDR1 is SGHNT and CDR2 is YYREEE (reference sequence). V was pared by 10 bases and J by 5 bases, with 19 bases between.

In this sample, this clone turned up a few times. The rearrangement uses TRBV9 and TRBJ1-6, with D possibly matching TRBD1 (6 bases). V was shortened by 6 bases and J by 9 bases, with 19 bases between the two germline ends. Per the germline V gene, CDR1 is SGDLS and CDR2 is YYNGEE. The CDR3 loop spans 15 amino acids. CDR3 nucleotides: TGTGCCAGCAACGAGAGGGGGGGCGCAGGTTCACCCCTCCACTTT. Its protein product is CASNERGGAGSPLHF.

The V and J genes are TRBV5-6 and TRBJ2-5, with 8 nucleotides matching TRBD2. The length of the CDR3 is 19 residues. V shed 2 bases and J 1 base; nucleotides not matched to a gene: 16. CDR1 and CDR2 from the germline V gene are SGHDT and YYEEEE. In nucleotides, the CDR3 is TGTGCCAGCAGCTTCTCTTTGGGCGGGGGGTCCTATGTCCAAGAGACCCAGTACTTC. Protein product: CASSFSLGGGSYVQETQYF.

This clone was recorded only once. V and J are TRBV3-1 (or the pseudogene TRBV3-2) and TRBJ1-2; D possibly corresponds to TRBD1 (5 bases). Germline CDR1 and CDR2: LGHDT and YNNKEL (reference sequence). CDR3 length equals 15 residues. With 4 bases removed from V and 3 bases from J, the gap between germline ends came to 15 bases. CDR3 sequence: CASSPLQGPDYGYTF. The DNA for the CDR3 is TGTGCCAGCAGCCCGCTTCAGGGTCCCGACTATGGCTACACCTTC.

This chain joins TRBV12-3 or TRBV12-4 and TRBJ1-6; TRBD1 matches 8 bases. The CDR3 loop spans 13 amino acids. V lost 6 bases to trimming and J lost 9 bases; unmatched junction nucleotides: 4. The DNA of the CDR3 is TGTGCCAGCAGCGGACAGGGCGCTTCACCCCTCCACTTT. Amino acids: CASSGQGASPLHF.

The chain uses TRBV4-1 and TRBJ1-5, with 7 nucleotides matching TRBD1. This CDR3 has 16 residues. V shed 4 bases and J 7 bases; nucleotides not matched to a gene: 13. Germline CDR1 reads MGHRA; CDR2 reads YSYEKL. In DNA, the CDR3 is TGCGCCAGCAGCCCCCTCTCACAGGGGCTTGGGCAGCCCCAGCATTTT. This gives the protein CASSPLSQGLGQPQHF.

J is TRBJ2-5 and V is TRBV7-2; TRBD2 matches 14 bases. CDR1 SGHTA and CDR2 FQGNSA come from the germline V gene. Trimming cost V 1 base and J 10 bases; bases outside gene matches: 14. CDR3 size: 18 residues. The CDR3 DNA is TGTGCCAGCAGCTTAGGTGGCGTATGGACTAGCGGGGGGAGGAACCAGTACTTC. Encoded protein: CASSLGGVWTSGGRNQYF.

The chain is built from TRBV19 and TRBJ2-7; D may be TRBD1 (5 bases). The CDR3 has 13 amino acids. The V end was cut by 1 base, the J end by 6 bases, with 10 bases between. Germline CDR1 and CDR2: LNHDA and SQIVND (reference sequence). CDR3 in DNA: TGTGCCAGTAGTATAGTCCAGGGTGGCGAGCAGTACTTC. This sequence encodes CASSIVQGGEQYF. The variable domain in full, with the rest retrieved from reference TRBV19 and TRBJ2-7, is DGGITQSPKYLFRKEGQNVTLSCEQNLNHDAMYWYRQDPGQGLRLIYYSQIVNDFQKGDIAEGYSVSREKKESFPLTVTSAQKNPTAFYLCASSIVQGGEQYFGPGTRLTVT.

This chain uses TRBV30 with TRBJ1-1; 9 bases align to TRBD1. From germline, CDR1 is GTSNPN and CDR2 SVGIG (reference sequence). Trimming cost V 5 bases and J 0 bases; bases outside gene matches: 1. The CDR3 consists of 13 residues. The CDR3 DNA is TGTGCCTGGGACAGGGGGATGAACACTGAAGCTTTCTTT. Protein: CAWDRGMNTEAFF.

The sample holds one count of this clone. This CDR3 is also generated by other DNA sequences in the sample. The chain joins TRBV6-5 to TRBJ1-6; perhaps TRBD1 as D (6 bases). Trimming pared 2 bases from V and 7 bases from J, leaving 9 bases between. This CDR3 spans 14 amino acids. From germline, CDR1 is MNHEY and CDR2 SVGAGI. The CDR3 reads CASSYRGQNSPLHF. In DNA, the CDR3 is TGTGCCAGCAGTTACCGGGGACAAAATTCACCCCTCCACTTT.

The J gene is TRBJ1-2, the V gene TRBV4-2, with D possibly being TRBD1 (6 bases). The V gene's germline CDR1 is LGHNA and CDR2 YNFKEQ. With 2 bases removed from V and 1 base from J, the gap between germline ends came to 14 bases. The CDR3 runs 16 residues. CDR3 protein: CASSQSRTDFNYGYTF. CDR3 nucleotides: TGTGCCAGCAGCCAATCACGGACAGACTTTAACTATGGCTACACCTTC.

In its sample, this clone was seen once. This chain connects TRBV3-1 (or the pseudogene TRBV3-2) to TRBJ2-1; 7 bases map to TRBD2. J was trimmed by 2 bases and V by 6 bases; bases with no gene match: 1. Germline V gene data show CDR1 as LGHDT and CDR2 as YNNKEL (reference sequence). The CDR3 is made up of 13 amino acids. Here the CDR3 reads CASRRGAYNEQFF. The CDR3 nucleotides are TGTGCCAGCAGACGGGGGGCCTACAATGAGCAGTTCTTC.

CDR3 nucleotides: TGTGCCAGCAGTCGGGACAGCCTTGGCATTCAGTACTTC. Translated: CASSRDSLGIQYF. This chain connects TRBV27 to TRBJ2-4, with 7 positions matching TRBD1. Losses at the gene ends were 5 bases for V and 9 bases for J; bases not matched to a gene: 7. The germline CDR1 and CDR2 sequences are MNHEY and SMNVEV (reference sequence). This CDR3 is 13 amino acids long.

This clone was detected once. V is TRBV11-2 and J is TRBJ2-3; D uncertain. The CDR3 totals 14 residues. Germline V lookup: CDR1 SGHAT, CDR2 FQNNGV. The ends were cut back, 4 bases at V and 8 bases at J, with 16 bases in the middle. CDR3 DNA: TGTGCCAGCAGCTCTAACTCAGCGTCTGGTACGCAGTATTTT. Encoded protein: CASSSNSASGTQYF.

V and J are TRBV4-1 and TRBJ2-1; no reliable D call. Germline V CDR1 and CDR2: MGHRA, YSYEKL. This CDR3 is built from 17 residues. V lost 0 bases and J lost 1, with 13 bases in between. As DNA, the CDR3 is TGCGCCAGCAGCCAAGAGGCGCCTACGACATCCTACAATGAGCAGTTCTTC. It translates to CASSQEAPTTSYNEQFF.

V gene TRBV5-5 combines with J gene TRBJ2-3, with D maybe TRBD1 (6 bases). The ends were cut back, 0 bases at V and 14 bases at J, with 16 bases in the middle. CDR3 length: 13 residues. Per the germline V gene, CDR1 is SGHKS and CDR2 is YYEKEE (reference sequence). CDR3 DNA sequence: TGTGCCAGCAGCTTGGGTCTGGGGACATATCCGTATTTT. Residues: CASSLGLGTYPYF.

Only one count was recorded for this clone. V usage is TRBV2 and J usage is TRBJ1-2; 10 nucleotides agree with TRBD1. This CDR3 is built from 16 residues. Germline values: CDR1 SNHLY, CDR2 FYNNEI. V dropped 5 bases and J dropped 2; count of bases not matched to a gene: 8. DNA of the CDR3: TGTGCCAGCAGTTCGGGACAGGGGAGAGGGAACTATGGCTACACCTTC. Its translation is CASSSGQGRGNYGYTF.

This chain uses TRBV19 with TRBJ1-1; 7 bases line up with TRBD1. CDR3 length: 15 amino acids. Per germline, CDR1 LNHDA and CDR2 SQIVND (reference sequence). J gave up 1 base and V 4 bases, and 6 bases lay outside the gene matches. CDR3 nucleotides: TGTGCCAGTAGTAGCCCAGGGGGAAAGAACACTGAAGCTTTCTTT. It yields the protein CASSSPGGKNTEAFF.

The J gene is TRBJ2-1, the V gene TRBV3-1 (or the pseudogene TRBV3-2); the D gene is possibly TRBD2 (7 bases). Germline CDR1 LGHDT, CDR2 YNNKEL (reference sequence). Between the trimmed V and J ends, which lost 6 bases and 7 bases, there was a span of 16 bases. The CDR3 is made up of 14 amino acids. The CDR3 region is CASRRGGRGNEQFF. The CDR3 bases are TGTGCCAGCAGGAGGGGGGGCCGAGGTAATGAGCAGTTCTTC.

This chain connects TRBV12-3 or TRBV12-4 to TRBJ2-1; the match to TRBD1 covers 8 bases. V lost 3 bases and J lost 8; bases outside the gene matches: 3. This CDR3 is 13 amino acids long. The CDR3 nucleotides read TGTGCCAGCAGTTTCGGACAGGGCTATGAGCAGTTCTTC. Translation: CASSFGQGYEQFF.